The 4 T cell receptor beta chains below come from one sample, sequenced in a study of T cell repertoires in cytomegalovirus infection. What these receptors recognize is not known. TCRdb redid the calling of the reads with MiXCR, one entry per CDR3 protein. In the table there are roughly 920,000 distinct CDR3 sequences, approximately 32% of which are singletons. Sequenced material: cultured CD8+ T cells from PBMCs, taken from culture after CMV antigen stimulation. Source of these receptors: a human donor in good health (CMV status not recorded). Some clones in this sample may be carry-over from other donors' samples.

This chain joins TRBV28 and TRBJ2-3; 9 positions match TRBD2. V lost 1 base, J lost 6 bases, and 5 bases stayed unmatched. Germline CDR1 MDHEN, CDR2 SYDVKM. This CDR3 is built from 15 residues. CDR3 DNA sequence: TGTGCCAGCAGTTTATCCCTAGCGGGGAGGGATACGCAGTATTTT. Its translation: CASSLSLAGRDTQYF. Using reference TRBV28 and TRBJ2-3 for the parts outside the CDR3, the full variable domain is DVKVTQSSRYLVKRTGEKVFLECVQDMDHENMFWYRQDPGLGLRLIYFSYDVKMKEKGDIPEGYSVSREKKERFSLILESASTNQTSMYLCASSLSLAGRDTQYFGPGTRLTVL.

As concerns this clonotype: At one end, the junction sequence differs from germline, possibly due to a read error. The chain couples TRBV19 to TRBJ1-6, with D perhaps matching TRBD1 (5 bases). Germline V lookup: CDR1 LNHDA, CDR2 SQIVND (reference sequence). This CDR3 region has 15 residues. The CDR3 spells CTSSSDGGDSSPLHF. The DNA for the CDR3 is TGTACCAGTAGTAGCGACGGAGGGGATAGTTCACCCCTCCACTTT. The full variable domain, in which reference TRBV19 and TRBJ1-6 provide the parts outside the CDR3, is DGGITQSPKYLFRKEGQNVTLSCEQNLNHDAMYWYRQDPGQGLRLIYYSQIVNDFQKGDIAEGYSVSREKKESFPLTVTSAQKNPTAFYLCTSSSDGGDSSPLHFGNGTRLTVT.

CDR3 DNA sequence: TGTGCCAGTAGTATGTCCGCGGGGGGGCTAGTCACCGGGGAGCTGTTTTTT. This translates into CASSMSAGGLVTGELFF. V and J are TRBV19 and TRBJ2-2, with 9 nucleotides matching TRBD2. J gave up 4 bases and V 3 bases, and 9 bases lay outside the gene matches. The CDR3 runs 17 residues. Germline CDR1 reads LNHDA; CDR2 reads SQIVND (reference sequence).

V gene TRBV6-1 combines with J gene TRBJ2-3; 10 bases map to TRBD1. V shed 8 bases and J 2 bases; nucleotides not matched to a gene: 10. The V gene's germline CDR1 is MNHNS and CDR2 SASEGT. The CDR3 has 16 amino acids. This CDR3 is CASSSPGQGTTDTQYF. The DNA for the CDR3 is TGTGCCAGCTCCTCTCCGGGACAGGGGACCACAGATACGCAGTATTTT.